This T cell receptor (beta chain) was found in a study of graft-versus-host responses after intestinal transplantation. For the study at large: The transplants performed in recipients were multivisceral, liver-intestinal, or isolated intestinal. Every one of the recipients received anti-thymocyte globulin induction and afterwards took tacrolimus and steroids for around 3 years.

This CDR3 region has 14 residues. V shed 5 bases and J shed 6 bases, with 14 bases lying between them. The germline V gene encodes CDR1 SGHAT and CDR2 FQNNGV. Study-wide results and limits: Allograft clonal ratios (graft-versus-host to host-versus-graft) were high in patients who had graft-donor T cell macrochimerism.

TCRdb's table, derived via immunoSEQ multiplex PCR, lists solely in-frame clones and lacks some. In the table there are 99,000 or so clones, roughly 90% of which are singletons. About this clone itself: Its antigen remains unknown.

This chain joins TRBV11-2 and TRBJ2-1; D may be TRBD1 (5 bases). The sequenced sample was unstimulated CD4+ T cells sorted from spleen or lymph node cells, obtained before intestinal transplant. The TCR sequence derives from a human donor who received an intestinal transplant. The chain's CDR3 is CASSPRRVGNEQFF. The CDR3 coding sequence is TGTGCCAGCAGCCCCCGCAGGGTTGGCAATGAGCAGTTCTTC.